These T cell receptor beta chains were read from a single sample in a study of regulatory T cells. TCRdb's table, derived via immunoSEQ multiplex PCR, lists solely in-frame clones and lacks some. The repertoire includes roughly 23,000 clones, about 88% of them detected once, and about 1.3% sits in the top ten. What was sequenced was conventional CD4+ T cells sorted from blood. Receptors were obtained from a child aged 5-17 years with CD3G deficiency. Each CDR3 is given without its conserved first and last residue.

>TRBJ1-1|TRBV27
ASSSRQGSTEAF
>TRBJ2-7|TRBV6-1
ASSARQGAYEQY
>TRBJ2-7|TRBV7-8
ASSSPSGKGNEQY
>TRBJ2-2|TRBV6-1
ASSDLRTGNTGELF
>TRBJ2-7|TRBV7-3
ASSQVGVDSYEQY
>TRBJ2-5|TRBV5-1
ASSLGDRARETQY
>TRBJ1-2|TRBV27
ASSLKGGAYGYT
>TRBJ1-1|TRBV6-1
ASAGHPNTEAF
>TRBJ2-7|TRBV28
ASGLAGGTGEQY
>TRBJ1-1|TRBV7-8
ASSLSRRTEAF